The 21 T cell receptor beta chains below were found in one sample sequenced in a study of blood T cell repertoires in COVID-19. Profiled with immunoSEQ multiplex PCR; TCRdb holds only in-frame clones, not every one. This table has 400,000 to 550,000 clones, 87% appearing once. The sequencing input was PBMCs or T cells enriched from blood (not recorded which). All receptors derive from a woman between 18 and 29 years old with acute COVID-19.

This clone has a handful of counts. The same CDR3 also results from other DNA sequences found in this sample. The J gene is TRBJ1-1, the V gene TRBV12-3 or TRBV12-4; D is ambiguous. The CDR3 is 13 amino acids. V lost 3 bases and J lost 2, with 7 bases in between. The CDR3: CASSFGENTEAFF. As DNA, the CDR3 is TGTGCCAGCAGTTTCGGGGAAAACACTGAAGCTTTCTTT.

This clone was observed a handful of times. The chain has TRBV10-2 and TRBJ1-4; TRBD1 might be the D (5 bases). The V gene lost 6 bases and the J gene lost 0 bases, with 14 bases spanning the gap. Germline V gives CDR1 WSHSY, CDR2 SAAADI. The CDR3 loop spans 16 amino acids. The CDR3 DNA follows: TGCGCCAGCAGCACAGGTGCCACTGCAACTAATGAAAAACTGTTTTTT. Protein product: CASSTGATATNEKLFF.

This chain's CDR3 is CASSLGQGEAMSTEAFF. In nucleotides, the CDR3 is TGCGCCAGCAGCTTGGGACAGGGAGAAGCCATGAGCACTGAAGCTTTCTTT. The chain recombines TRBV5-1 with TRBJ1-1; 7 nucleotides agree with TRBD1. Trimming took 0 bases from V and 4 from J; bases not matched to a gene: 12. The CDR3 totals 17 residues. Germline-derived CDR1 and CDR2 are SGHRS and YFSETQ.

Regarding this clone: The same CDR3 is also encoded by other DNA sequences in this sample. V and J are TRBV20-1 and TRBJ2-5, with a weak D call TRBD2 (5 bases). The germline CDR1 and CDR2 sequences are DFQATT and SNEGSKA (reference sequence). V lost 1 base, J lost 5 bases, and 5 bases lay in between. CDR3 length: 11 residues. CDR3 region: CSARAGETQYF. CDR3 bases: TGCAGTGCTAGAGCGGGGGAGACCCAGTACTTC.

This clone was counted a few times. J is TRBJ2-1 and V is TRBV2; TRBD2 matches 7 bases. With 11 bases clipped from V and 7 bases from J, the junction kept 14 bases outside the gene matches. CDR3 length equals 14 residues. In germline, CDR1 is SNHLY, CDR2 FYNNEI. CDR3 DNA sequence: TGTGCCGTGTCCCTAGCGGATAATTGGAATGAGCAGTTCTTC. This sequence encodes CAVSLADNWNEQFF.

CDR3 DNA sequence: TGCGCCAGCAGCCCGGGACAGGGGGCAAAAGATACGCAGTATTTT. It encodes CASSPGQGAKDTQYF. This chain links TRBV5-1 with TRBJ2-3, with 12 bases identical to TRBD1. The CDR3 has 15 amino acids. CDR1 is SGHRS and CDR2 is YFSETQ in the germline V gene. The J segment lost 5 bases and the V segment lost 4 bases, leaving 5 bases of the junction unmatched.

The V and J genes are TRBV6-5 and TRBJ1-6; TRBD1 matches 9 bases. CDR1 MNHEY and CDR2 SVGAGI come from the germline V gene. The CDR3 is 15 residues long. With V trimmed by 6 bases and J by 2 bases, 2 bases remained unmatched. The CDR3 is CASRGTGTYNSPLHF. The CDR3 region has the DNA TGTGCCAGCAGGGGGACAGGGACCTATAATTCACCCCTCCACTTT.

This chain joins TRBV11-2 and TRBJ1-3; 10 nucleotides line up with TRBD1. J lost 4 bases, V lost 3 bases, and 0 bases had no gene match. This CDR3 spans 14 amino acids. CDR1 is SGHAT, CDR2 FQNNGV, per germline. This CDR3 is CASSLDRGGNTIYF. CDR3 nucleotides: TGTGCCAGCAGCTTGGACAGGGGGGGAAACACCATATATTTT.

V is TRBV5-1 and J is TRBJ1-3, with a weak D call TRBD1 (5 bases). The germline CDR1 and CDR2 sequences are SGHRS and YFSETQ. This CDR3 comprises 14 residues. Trimming took 4 bases from V and 0 from J, leaving 8 bases between them. CDR3 in amino acids: CASSRGDSGNTIYF. The CDR3 bases are TGCGCCAGCAGCCGGGGGGACTCTGGAAACACCATATATTTT.

This clone came up a few times. The chain has TRBV19 and TRBJ1-1; no firm D call. The CDR3 has 15 amino acids. V lost 6 bases and J lost 2, with 16 bases in between. Germline V gene lookup returns CDR1 LNHDA and CDR2 SQIVND (reference sequence). CDR3 sequence reads: CASSDPGLINTEAFF. CDR3 DNA: TGTGCCAGTAGCGACCCCGGACTGATAAACACTGAAGCTTTCTTT.

The rearrangement uses TRBV5-6 and TRBJ1-3; D call uncertain. Per the germline V gene, CDR1 is SGHDT and CDR2 is YYEEEE. This CDR3 spans 14 amino acids. Trimming left V 4 bases short and J 0 bases short, with 8 bases between. CDR3 protein: CASSPSSSGNTIYF. The CDR3 nucleotides are TGTGCCAGCAGCCCTTCTAGCTCTGGAAACACCATATATTTT.

The chain couples TRBV4-3 to TRBJ2-5; 7 bases are a match to TRBD2. V lost 1 base and J lost 4; bases outside the gene matches: 3. CDR1 LGHNA and CDR2 YSLEER come from the germline V gene. This CDR3 has 14 residues. This chain's CDR3 is CASSQATGGETQYF. CDR3 in DNA: TGCGCCAGCAGCCAAGCTACGGGGGGAGAGACCCAGTACTTC.

Only one count was recorded for this clone. This rearrangement joins TRBV5-4 to TRBJ2-2, with D uncertain. Per germline, CDR1 SGHNT and CDR2 YYREEE (reference sequence). The CDR3 is 15 amino acids. V was trimmed by 1 base and J by 0 bases, leaving 7 bases between them. The CDR3 sequence: CASSLIGANTGELFF. CDR3 DNA: TGTGCCAGCAGCTTGATCGGAGCGAACACCGGGGAGCTGTTTTTT.

The V call is TRBV29-1, the J call TRBJ2-5, with 13 bases matching TRBD2. This CDR3 has 15 amino acids. Germline V lookup: CDR1 SQVTM, CDR2 ANQGSEA. The V segment lost 6 bases and the J segment 6 bases; nucleotides outside the gene matches: 10. CDR3 residues: CSVGLAGDVSKTQYF. Written as DNA, the CDR3 is TGCAGCGTAGGACTAGCGGGGGATGTTTCGAAGACCCAGTACTTC.

The V gene is TRBV15, the J gene TRBJ1-2; 9 bases are a match to TRBD1. The V gene end was trimmed by 1 base and the J gene end by 5 bases; junction bases not matched to a gene: 2. The CDR3 consists of 14 residues. Germline lookup yields CDR1 LNHNV and CDR2 YYDKDF (reference sequence). DNA of the CDR3: TGTGCCACCAGCAGAGCCGGGACAGGGTATGGCTACACCTTC. As protein: CATSRAGTGYGYTF.

The chain carries TRBV28 and TRBJ1-1; TRBD1 matches 8 bases. Trimming took 1 base from V and 6 from J; bases not matched to a gene: 10. Germline V gene data show CDR1 as MDHEN and CDR2 as SYDVKM. The CDR3 has 16 amino acids. The CDR3 DNA reads TGTGCCAGCAGTTTATACCCCGGACAGGGTTTCGCTGAAGCTTTCTTT. This encodes CASSLYPGQGFAEAFF.

The chain is built from TRBV18 and TRBJ1-2; 8 bases match TRBD1. V lost 3 bases, J lost 4 bases, and 4 bases stayed unmatched. The length of the CDR3 is 14 residues. Germline V gives CDR1 KGHSH, CDR2 LQKENI. The DNA for the CDR3 is TGTGCCAGCTCACCGGGGACAGGCATCTATGGCTACACCTTC. Translating gives CASSPGTGIYGYTF.

V and J are TRBV11-2 and TRBJ2-3; a possible D gene is TRBD2 (6 bases). Trimming took off 5 bases at V and 5 bases at J, with 17 bases between the two ends. The germline V gene has CDR1 SGHAT and CDR2 FQNNGV. This CDR3 contains 15 residues. The DNA for the CDR3 is TGTGCCAGCAGCCACTCAGAGGGGAGGTTAGATACGCAGTATTTT. Translating it yields CASSHSEGRLDTQYF.

The chain is built from TRBV3-1 (or the pseudogene TRBV3-2) and TRBJ2-2; 7 positions agree with TRBD2. This CDR3 has 14 amino acids. Germline V gene lookup returns CDR1 LGHDT and CDR2 YNNKEL (reference sequence). J gave up 6 bases and V 1 base, and 2 bases lay outside the gene matches. The DNA of the CDR3 is TGTGCCAGCAGCCAAGGGGGGGGACCCGGGGAGCTGTTTTTT. The encoded protein is CASSQGGGPGELFF.

V gene TRBV21-1 combines with J gene TRBJ1-1; TRBD1, as called in the table, went unchecked against the DNA. TRBV21-1 constitutes a pseudogene. The CDR3 runs to 17 residues. The CDR3 sequence: CASSRKFHRDPSTEAFF. CDR3 sequence (DNA): TGTGCCAGCAGCCGTAAGTTCCACAGAGACCCGTCGACTGAAGCTTTCTTT.

The chain joins TRBV12-3 or TRBV12-4 to TRBJ1-2; weak D call: TRBD1 (6 bases). The CDR3 is 13 residues long. V was trimmed by 5 bases and J by 4 bases, leaving 11 bases between them. CDR3 region: CASSHGGSYGYTF. In DNA, the CDR3 is TGTGCCAGCAGTCATGGGGGCAGCTATGGCTACACCTTC.